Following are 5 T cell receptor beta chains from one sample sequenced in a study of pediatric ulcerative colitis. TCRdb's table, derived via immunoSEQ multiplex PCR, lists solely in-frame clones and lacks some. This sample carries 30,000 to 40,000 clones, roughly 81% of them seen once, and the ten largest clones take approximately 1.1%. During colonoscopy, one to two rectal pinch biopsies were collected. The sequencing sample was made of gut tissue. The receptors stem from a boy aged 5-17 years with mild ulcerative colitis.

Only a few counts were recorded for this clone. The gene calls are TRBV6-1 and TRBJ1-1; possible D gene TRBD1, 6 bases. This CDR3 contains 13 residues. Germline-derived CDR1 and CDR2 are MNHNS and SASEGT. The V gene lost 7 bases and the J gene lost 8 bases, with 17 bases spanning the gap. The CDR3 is CASNSYRVREAFF. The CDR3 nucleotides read TGTGCCAGCAACAGTTACAGGGTGAGGGAAGCTTTCTTT.

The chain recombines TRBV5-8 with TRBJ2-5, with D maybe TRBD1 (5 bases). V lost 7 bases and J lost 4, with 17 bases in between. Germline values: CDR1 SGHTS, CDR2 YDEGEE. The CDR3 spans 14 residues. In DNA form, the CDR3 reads TGTGCCAGCGGGCAGGCCGGAAGGGGAGAGACCCAGTACTTC. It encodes CASGQAGRGETQYF.

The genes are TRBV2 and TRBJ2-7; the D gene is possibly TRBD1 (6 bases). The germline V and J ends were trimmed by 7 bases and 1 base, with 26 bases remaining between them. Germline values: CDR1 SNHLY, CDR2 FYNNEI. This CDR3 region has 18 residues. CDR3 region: CASNPLSGVGLPSYEQYF. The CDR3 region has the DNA TGTGCCAGCAATCCGCTGTCAGGGGTCGGATTGCCTTCCTACGAGCAGTACTTC.

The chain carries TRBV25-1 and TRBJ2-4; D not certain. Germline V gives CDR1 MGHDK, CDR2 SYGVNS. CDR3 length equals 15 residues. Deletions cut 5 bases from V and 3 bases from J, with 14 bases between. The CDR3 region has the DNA TGTGCCAGCAGTCCGCCGGGTGTTGTCAAAAACATTCAGTACTTC. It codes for CASSPPGVVKNIQYF.

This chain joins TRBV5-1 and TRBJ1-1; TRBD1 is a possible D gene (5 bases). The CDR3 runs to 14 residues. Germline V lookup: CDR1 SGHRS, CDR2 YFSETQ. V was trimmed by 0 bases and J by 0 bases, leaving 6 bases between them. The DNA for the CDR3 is TGCGCCAGCAGCTTGGAGGGGTTGAACACTGAAGCTTTCTTT. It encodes CASSLEGLNTEAFF.